The 18 T cell receptor beta chains presented below share a single source sample, sequenced in a study of blood T cell repertoires in COVID-19. Data came from immunoSEQ multiplex PCR; TCRdb stores just in-frame clones and leaves some out. Of over 95,000 clones in the sample, approximately 85% were seen once. The sequenced material came from peripheral blood. These receptors were taken from a woman aged 55 to 70 with COVID-19, enrolled during active disease.

This rearrangement joins TRBV19 to TRBJ1-2; D unresolved. The V gene lost 7 bases and the J gene lost 4 bases, with 16 bases spanning the gap. Per germline, CDR1 LNHDA and CDR2 SQIVND (reference sequence). The CDR3 covers 14 residues. CDR3 in DNA: TGTGCCAGTACCCCCGGTACGGGGTTCTATGGCTACACCTTC. Amino acid sequence: CASTPGTGFYGYTF.

This chain uses TRBV21-1 with TRBJ1-5; the DNA was not used to check the table's D call, TRBD1. TRBV21-1 is a documented pseudogene. The CDR3 is 17 amino acids. CDR3 loop: CASSGRDRLYSNQPQHF. CDR3 DNA: TGTGCCAGCAGCGGTCGGGACAGGCTTTATAGCAATCAGCCCCAGCATTTT.

The V and J genes are TRBV29-1 and TRBJ2-3, with TRBD2 identical over 12 bases. J gave up 2 bases and V 7 bases, and 13 bases lay outside the gene matches. The CDR3 consists of 17 residues. From germline, CDR1 is SQVTM and CDR2 ANQGSEA. CDR3 residues: CSARLLAGGSHTDTQYF. CDR3 coding DNA: TGCAGCGCCCGGCTACTAGCGGGGGGCTCCCACACAGATACGCAGTATTTT.

As DNA, the CDR3 is TGCGCCAGCAGCTTGACAGGGGACTACGAGCAGTACTTC. This encodes CASSLTGDYEQYF. The chain carries TRBV5-1 and TRBJ2-7, with TRBD1 matching 7 bases. Germline CDR1 SGHRS, CDR2 YFSETQ. The CDR3 loop spans 13 amino acids. With 1 base clipped from V and 3 bases from J, the junction kept 1 base outside the gene matches.

The J gene is TRBJ2-1, the V gene TRBV11-3, with TRBD1 as a possible D gene (6 bases). The CDR3 extends over 15 amino acids. V shed 5 bases and J shed 9 bases, with 20 bases lying between them. Germline lookup yields CDR1 SGHNT and CDR2 YENEEA. The CDR3 coding sequence is TGTGCCAGCAGCACCACAGGGTCCGCCGTAAGTGAGCAGTTCTTC. Protein: CASSTTGSAVSEQFF.

In this sample, this clone turned up a few times. The genes are TRBV5-8 and TRBJ2-2; 9 positions agree with TRBD1. The CDR3 is 16 amino acids. Germline values: CDR1 SGHTS, CDR2 YDEGEE. Unmatched junction bases numbered 5, after V lost 3 bases and J lost 2 bases. The CDR3 loop is CASSSGQGTNTGELFF. CDR3 DNA sequence: TGTGCCAGCAGCTCAGGACAGGGGACAAACACCGGGGAGCTGTTTTTT.

The V and J genes are TRBV30 and TRBJ2-3; 12 bases map to TRBD2. The length of the CDR3 is 14 residues. With V trimmed by 8 bases and J by 3 bases, 6 bases remained unmatched. Per germline, CDR1 GTSNPN and CDR2 SVGIG (reference sequence). Here the CDR3 DNA reads TGTGCCGGTCGACTAGCGGGGGAGACAGATACGCAGTATTTT. Its translation: CAGRLAGETDTQYF.

This rearrangement joins TRBV27 to TRBJ1-6; tentative D call: TRBD1 (6 bases). Per the germline V gene, CDR1 is MNHEY and CDR2 is SMNVEV (reference sequence). Trimming removed 4 bases from V and 5 bases from J, with 9 bases in between. CDR3 length: 14 amino acids. Here the CDR3 reads CASSYRVDNSPLHF. The CDR3 nucleotides read TGTGCCAGCAGTTACAGGGTCGATAATTCACCCCTCCACTTT.

A note on this clone: Other DNA sequences in this sample translate to the same CDR3. The chain couples TRBV4-2 to TRBJ1-2; D remains unclear. Germline assignment: CDR1 LGHNA and CDR2 YNFKEQ. Trimming took 0 bases from V and 2 from J, leaving 10 bases between them. This CDR3 region has 15 residues. The CDR3 region is CASSQETTRNYGYTF. In DNA form, the CDR3 reads TGTGCCAGCAGCCAAGAAACCACCAGAAACTATGGCTACACCTTC.

CDR3 in DNA: TGTGCCAGCAGCTTGGGACAGGGAATGAATGGCTACACCTTC. It is translated as CASSLGQGMNGYTF. The chain carries TRBV7-3 and TRBJ1-2; 9 positions match TRBD1. The germline V gene has CDR1 SGHTA and CDR2 FQGTGA. The CDR3 sequence is 14 residues long. The V gene end was trimmed by 3 bases and the J gene end by 6 bases; junction bases not matched to a gene: 5.

The chain links TRBV4-2 to TRBJ1-2, with TRBD1 matching 8 bases. The CDR3 spans 16 residues. Per the germline V gene, CDR1 is LGHNA and CDR2 is YNFKEQ. V shed 0 bases, J shed 5 bases, and the junction held 8 bases outside the gene matches. The CDR3 DNA sequence: TGTGCCAGCAGCCAAGACCCCGGCGACAGGGGATATGGCTACACCTTC. Residues: CASSQDPGDRGYGYTF.

The chain employs TRBV2 and TRBJ1-1; no clear D gene. V was pared by 5 bases and J by 1 base, with 5 bases between. Per germline, CDR1 SNHLY and CDR2 FYNNEI. The CDR3 length is 12 residues. CDR3 DNA sequence: TGTGCCAGCAGTTTAGAGAACACTGAAGCTTTCTTT. The encoded protein is CASSLENTEAFF.

This sequence joins TRBV4-1 and TRBJ2-1, with 11 bases identical to TRBD2. The CDR3 spans 18 residues. Germline CDR1 and CDR2: MGHRA and YSYEKL. The V segment lost 3 bases and the J segment 6 bases; nucleotides outside the gene matches: 13. CDR3 amino acids: CASSQVGPTSGGVNEQFF. The CDR3 DNA reads TGCGCCAGCAGCCAGGTAGGACCTACTAGCGGGGGAGTCAATGAGCAGTTCTTC.

The V gene is TRBV11-2, the J gene TRBJ2-5; 9 bases agree with TRBD2. This CDR3 comprises 15 residues. CDR1 and CDR2 from the germline V gene are SGHAT and FQNNGV. Trimming took 3 bases from V and 2 from J; bases not matched to a gene: 4. This CDR3 is CASSFSGGVQETQYF. As DNA, the CDR3 is TGTGCCAGCAGCTTTAGCGGGGGAGTACAAGAGACCCAGTACTTC.

V gene TRBV18 combines with J gene TRBJ1-2; TRBD1 matches at 7 bases. Unmatched junction bases numbered 12, after V lost 6 bases and J lost 8 bases. The CDR3 covers 14 residues. Germline CDR1 reads KGHSH; CDR2 reads LQKENI. CDR3 sequence (DNA): TGTGCCAGCTCCACCACGGGACAGTTGTTCGGCTACACCTTC. It codes for CASSTTGQLFGYTF.

J is TRBJ2-3 and V is TRBV4-2; 9 bases are a match to TRBD1. The J segment lost 0 bases and the V segment lost 6 bases, leaving 4 bases of the junction unmatched. The germline gives CDR1 LGHNA, CDR2 YNFKEQ. The CDR3 loop spans 15 amino acids. The CDR3 DNA reads TGTGCCAGCAGGGGGACAGGGACTAGCACAGATACGCAGTATTTT. It translates to CASRGTGTSTDTQYF.

CDR3 region: CASSYNTGLDEKLFF. The CDR3 coding sequence is TGTGCCAGCAGTTACAATACGGGGTTGGATGAAAAACTGTTTTTT. This rearrangement joins TRBV14 to TRBJ1-4; D unresolved. Trimming took off 6 bases at V and 6 bases at J, with 17 bases between the two ends. In germline, CDR1 is SGHDN, CDR2 FVKESK. CDR3 size: 15 residues. The full variable domain, rest sourced from reference TRBV14 and TRBJ1-4, is EAGVTQFPSHSVIEKGQTVTLRCDPISGHDNLYWYRRVMGKEIKFLLHFVKESKQDESGMPNNRFLAERTGGTYSTLKVQPAELEDSGVYFCASSYNTGLDEKLFFGSGTQLSVL.

This clone was found a few times. This chain uses TRBV7-2 with TRBJ2-7, with no clear D. The length of the CDR3 is 11 residues. V was shortened by 3 bases and J by 4 bases, with 4 bases between the two germline ends. Germline V gene sequence: CDR1 SGHTA, CDR2 FQGNSA. CDR3 DNA: TGTGCCAGCAGCTTCTCTTACGAGCAGTACTTC. Protein product: CASSFSYEQYF. The full variable domain, completed using reference TRBV7-2 and TRBJ2-7, is GAGVSQSPSNKVTEKGKDVELRCDPISGHTALYWYRQSLGQGLEFLIYFQGNSAPDKSGLPSDRFSAERTGGSVSTLTIQRTQQEDSAVYLCASSFSYEQYFGPGTRLTVT.